The source of this T cell receptor beta chain is a study of T cells after yellow fever vaccination. Overall study results and limits: Compared with primary, the secondary response was weaker and peaked at day 5, not 15. Clonotype sharing between CD4 and CD8 compartments was small.

Only a few counts were recorded for this clonotype. Its antigen is not known. Germline CDR1 LGHNA, CDR2 YNFKEQ. The CDR3 is 15 residues long. Trimming cost V 0 bases and J 1 base, with 8 bases left between them. A universal primer site and UMIs were added as TCR cDNA was made by 5'RACE template switching. From the 5' RACE reads, TCRdb called clonotypes with MiXCR, one entry per CDR3 protein. The sample holds 400,000 to 650,000 distinct CDR3 sequences, about a fifth seen once. The V call is TRBV4-2, the J call TRBJ2-3, with TRBD2 as a possible D gene (5 bases). This clonotype was obtained from a man younger than 35 who received the YFV17D yellow fever vaccine. Specimen: PBMCs, collected 20 to 25 days after the first yellow fever vaccination. CDR3 DNA: TGTGCCAGCAGCCAAGAGAGGGCGGGCACAGATACGCAGTATTTT. Protein: CASSQERAGTDTQYF.